Below, one TCR beta chain is given with its context. Sequencing used immunoSEQ multiplex PCR; TCRdb keeps in-frame clones, though not all of them. The profile shows about 83,000 clones, around 85% of them singletons. This record comes from a study of OX40 agonist ivuxolimab in advanced cancers. Germline values: CDR1 LNHDA, CDR2 SQIVND (reference sequence). The CDR3 contains 14 residues. V was shortened by 3 bases and J by 0 bases, with 9 bases between the two germline ends. The sequence was collected from an adult with an advanced solid tumor such as melanoma, head and neck, liver or kidney cancer. Sequencing was performed on CD4+ or CD8+ T cells sorted from blood, taken in a trial of the OX40 agonist ivuxolimab. This chain joins TRBV19 and TRBJ2-7, with TRBD2 as a possible D gene (5 bases). CDR3: CASSIPGSSYEQYF. The CDR3, as DNA: TGTGCCAGTAGTATCCCTGGGAGCTCCTACGAGCAGTACTTC.